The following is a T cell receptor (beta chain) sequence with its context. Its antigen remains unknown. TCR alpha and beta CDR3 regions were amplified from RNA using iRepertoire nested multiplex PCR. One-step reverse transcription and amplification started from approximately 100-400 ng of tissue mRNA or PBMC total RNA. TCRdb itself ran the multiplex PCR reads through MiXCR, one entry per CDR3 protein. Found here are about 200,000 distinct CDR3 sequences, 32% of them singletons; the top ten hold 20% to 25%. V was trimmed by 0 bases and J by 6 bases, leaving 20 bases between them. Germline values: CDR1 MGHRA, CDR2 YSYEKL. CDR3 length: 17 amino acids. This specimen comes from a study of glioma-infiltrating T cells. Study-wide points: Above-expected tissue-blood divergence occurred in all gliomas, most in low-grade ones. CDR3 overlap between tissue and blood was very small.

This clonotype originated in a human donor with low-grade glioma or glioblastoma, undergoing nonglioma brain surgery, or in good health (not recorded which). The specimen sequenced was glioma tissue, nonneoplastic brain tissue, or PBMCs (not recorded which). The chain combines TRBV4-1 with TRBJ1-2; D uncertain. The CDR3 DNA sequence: TGCGCCAGCAGCCAAGATAATTACGACGGTCGGGCGAATGGCTACACCTTC. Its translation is CASSQDNYDGRANGYTF.